These 8 T cell receptor beta chains originate from one sample sequenced in a study of identical twins. From the 5' RACE reads, TCRdb called clonotypes with MiXCR, one entry per CDR3 protein. Of fewer than 550,000 distinct CDR3 sequences in the sample, around 15% are singletons; the top ten hold around 0.4%. This same sample was also taken into another study, of yellow fever vaccine responses in identical twins.

Source material: CD4+ T cells sorted from blood. These receptors were obtained from a woman between 18 and 29 years old in good health.

The V call is TRBV6-1, the J call TRBJ1-4; 7 nucleotides align to TRBD1. CDR1 and CDR2 from the germline V gene are MNHNS and SASEGT. This CDR3 has 15 amino acids. After removal of 8 bases from V and 0 bases from J, the junction contained 6 bases not matched to a gene. The CDR3 protein is CASGTAAATNEKLFF. CDR3 DNA: TGTGCCAGCGGGACAGCAGCGGCAACTAATGAAAAACTGTTTTTT.

In its sample, this clonotype was seen a few times. This chain joins TRBV12-3 or TRBV12-4 and TRBJ2-2; perhaps D is TRBD1 or TRBD2 (6 bases each). The CDR3 is 16 amino acids. V was trimmed by 4 bases and J by 5 bases, leaving 17 bases between them. DNA for the CDR3: TGTGCCAGCAGTTCCTCAGGGGAGGCCAGAACCGGGGAGCTGTTTTTT. Translating gives CASSSSGEARTGELFF.

In this sample, this clonotype turned up many times. The rearrangement uses TRBV11-1 and TRBJ2-4; D call uncertain. Trimming took off 5 bases at V and 1 base at J, with 6 bases between the two ends. Per the germline V gene, CDR1 is SGHAT and CDR2 is FQDESV (reference sequence). The CDR3 sequence is 13 residues long. In DNA form, the CDR3 reads TGTGCCAGCAGCGTAGACGCCAAAAACATTCAGTACTTC. It yields the protein CASSVDAKNIQYF.

Only a few counts were recorded for this clonotype. The chain carries TRBV5-5 and TRBJ2-5, with 10 bases fitting TRBD1. Germline V gives CDR1 SGHKS, CDR2 YYEKEE (reference sequence). V lost 3 bases, J lost 5 bases, and 4 bases stayed unmatched. This CDR3 is 14 amino acids long. The CDR3 spells CASSSWTGGETQYF. The DNA for the CDR3 is TGTGCCAGCAGCTCTTGGACAGGGGGGGAGACCCAGTACTTC.

This clonotype was observed a few times. The chain employs TRBV7-9 and TRBJ1-1; D gene uncertain. CDR3 length equals 11 residues. The V gene's germline CDR1 is SEHNR and CDR2 FQNEAQ (reference sequence). The germline V and J ends were trimmed by 8 bases and 11 bases, with 15 bases remaining between them. The CDR3 reads CASSSRAHAFF. DNA of the CDR3: TGTGCCAGCTCCTCGCGGGCTCATGCTTTCTTT.

This clonotype has a handful of counts. The V gene is TRBV7-8, the J gene TRBJ1-4; D is unclear. Deletions cut 7 bases from V and 3 bases from J, with 18 bases between. The CDR3 loop spans 16 amino acids. Germline V gives CDR1 SGHVS, CDR2 FQNEAQ. This chain's CDR3 is CASTFTLGLANEKLFF. In nucleotides, the CDR3 is TGTGCCAGCACGTTCACTCTAGGGTTGGCTAATGAAAAACTGTTTTTT.

This clonotype was detected ten times or more. The chain carries TRBV12-3 or TRBV12-4 and TRBJ1-2; no firm D call. This CDR3 spans 14 amino acids. Between the trimmed V and J ends, which lost 3 bases and 2 bases, there was a span of 10 bases. The CDR3 reads CASSFSASNYGYTF. The CDR3 nucleotides read TGTGCCAGCAGTTTTAGTGCCAGCAACTATGGCTACACCTTC.

The chain links TRBV6-2 or TRBV6-3 to TRBJ2-1; D ambiguous. Trimming stripped 5 bases from V and 0 bases from J, with 11 bases between. This CDR3 comprises 15 residues. Germline V gene lookup returns CDR1 MNHEY and CDR2 SVGEGT. CDR3 protein: CASSKTGSSYNEQFF. The CDR3 coding sequence is TGTGCCAGCAGTAAGACTGGCAGCTCCTACAATGAGCAGTTCTTC.